Listed here is a single T cell receptor (beta chain). Its target is unknown. With a much larger clone just one base away, this may be a read error. These data originate in a study of Graves' ophthalmopathy and Graves' hyperthyroidism. Study at large: Peripheral blood was gathered at the point of initial diagnosis, before any treatment started.

Using RNA transcripts, the TCR beta CDR3 regions were amplified. Second-round multiplex PCR came after first-round RT-PCR with HTBI primers. In TCRdb, the multiplex PCR reads were re-called with MiXCR into one record per CDR3 protein. The table shows around 470,000 distinct CDR3 sequences, with over 13% occurring only once. Overall study findings and caveats: From stable hyperthyroidism, ophthalmopathy was separated by a 13-signature model with around 90% sensitivity and less than 82% specificity. Most thyroid clonotypes with frequency above 0.001 were detected in blood too.

Trimming cost V 4 bases and J 4 bases, with 14 bases left between them. The CDR3 consists of 14 residues. The germline V gene has CDR1 SGHKS and CDR2 YYEKEE (reference sequence). Pregnant or lactating patients and those with other autoimmune diseases or uncontrolled infections were excluded. The receptor's source is a woman aged 30 to 39 with Graves' ophthalmopathy. The material sequenced was blood. The J gene is TRBJ1-1, the V gene TRBV5-5, with a weak D call TRBD1 (5 bases). CDR3 sequence reads: CASSGGRAITEAFF. The DNA for the CDR3 is TGTGCCAGCAGCGGGGGGAGGGCGATCACTGAAGCTTTCTTT.